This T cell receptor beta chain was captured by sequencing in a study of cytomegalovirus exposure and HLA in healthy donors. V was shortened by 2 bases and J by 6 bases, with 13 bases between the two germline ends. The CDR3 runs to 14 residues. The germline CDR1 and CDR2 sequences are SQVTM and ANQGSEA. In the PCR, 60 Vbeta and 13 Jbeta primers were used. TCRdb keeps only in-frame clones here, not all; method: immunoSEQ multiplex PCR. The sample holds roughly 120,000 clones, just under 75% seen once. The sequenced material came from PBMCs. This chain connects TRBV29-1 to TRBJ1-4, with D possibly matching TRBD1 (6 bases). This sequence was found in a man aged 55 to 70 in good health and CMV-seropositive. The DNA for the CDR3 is TGCAGCGTTGAAAATACAGGGCAAGATGAAAAACTGTTTTTT. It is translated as CSVENTGQDEKLFF.